Shown below are 6 T cell receptor beta chains from a single sample sequenced in a study of blood T cell repertoires in COVID-19. Here immunoSEQ multiplex PCR was the method, and the copy in TCRdb shows in-frame clones only, minus some. Of over 400,000 clones listed, approximately 83% were seen once; the top ten hold approximately 3%. Sequenced material: peripheral blood. These receptors were collected from a human donor in a cohort sampled during active COVID-19.

The gene calls are TRBV7-2 and TRBJ2-5; TRBD2 matches at 7 bases. Germline V gives CDR1 SGHTA, CDR2 FQGNSA. V shed 5 bases, J shed 2 bases, and the junction held 11 bases outside the gene matches. CDR3 length: 16 residues. CDR3 sequence (DNA): TGTGCCAGCAGCCAAGTCTCCGGGAGGTATCAAGAGACCCAGTACTTC. Amino acid sequence: CASSQVSGRYQETQYF.

This rearrangement joins TRBV6-5 to TRBJ2-7; D may be TRBD1 (6 bases). Trimming pared 2 bases from V and 2 bases from J, leaving 13 bases between. Looked up from germline, CDR1 is MNHEY and CDR2 is SVGAGI. The CDR3 covers 15 residues. The CDR3 nucleotides read TGTGCCAGCAGTTACCCTACAGGGTCCCCCTACGAGCAGTACTTC. It is translated as CASSYPTGSPYEQYF.

This chain joins TRBV7-9 and TRBJ2-5; D uncertain. Looked up from germline, CDR1 is SEHNR and CDR2 is FQNEAQ (reference sequence). This CDR3 is built from 15 residues. Trimming pared 1 base from V and 0 bases from J, leaving 9 bases between. CDR3 loop: CASSLVLSYQETQYF. The CDR3 coding sequence is TGTGCCAGCAGCTTAGTCCTATCGTACCAAGAGACCCAGTACTTC.

The V gene is TRBV10-1, the J gene TRBJ2-7; 7 bases fit TRBD1. Germline CDR1 reads WNHNN; CDR2 reads SYGVQD (reference sequence). V shed 0 bases and J 3 bases; nucleotides not matched to a gene: 20. The CDR3 spans 20 residues. CDR3 nucleotides: TGCGCCAGCAGTGAGTCCCGATTCCCAAACGCAGGGGGACCGCTCTACGAGCAGTACTTC. It codes for CASSESRFPNAGGPLYEQYF.

CDR3 sequence: CASSIGDRGPRAFF. The CDR3 DNA reads as TGTGCCAGTAGTATTGGGGACAGGGGGCCCAGAGCTTTCTTT. J is TRBJ1-1 and V is TRBV19, with TRBD1 matching over 12 bases. The germline V gene has CDR1 LNHDA and CDR2 SQIVND (reference sequence). This CDR3 is 14 amino acids long. V shed 3 bases and J 10 bases; nucleotides not matched to a gene: 6.

The CDR3 DNA follows: TGTGCCAGCAGCCAAGGGAGGTACGAGCAGTACTTC. It specifies CASSQGRYEQYF. The chain carries TRBV5-5 and TRBJ2-7; maybe TRBD2 (6 bases). This CDR3 region has 12 residues. The germline V gene encodes CDR1 SGHKS and CDR2 YYEKEE (reference sequence). The V gene lost 4 bases and the J gene lost 4 bases, with 9 bases spanning the gap.